The present entry profiles one TCR beta chain with its context. Its matching antigen is unknown. With the read ending 3 residues before the CDR3 end, the germline J gene is used to fill in that end. Each participant carried one incident cervical HPV16 infection only. The entry originates in a study of T cells in women clearing cervical HPV infection. Turning to the study itself: Case blood was drawn when the lesion was first found; control blood after infection became undetectable.

The assay was immunoSEQ multiplex PCR, and TCRdb's table has in-frame clones only and misses some. This sample's clone table lists about 14,000 clones. Overall study results and limits: Repertoire richness, not evenness, was significantly elevated in CIN3+ cases versus controls. Cases carried less TRBV6-7 than controls: about 0.1% versus 0.15%.

The length of the CDR3 is 13 residues. V dropped 3 bases and J dropped 7 bases, with 10 bases sitting between them. Germline CDR1 and CDR2: SNHLY and FYNNEI. This chain connects TRBV2 to TRBJ1-5; weak D call: TRBD1 (6 bases). Sequenced: blood buffy coat. The sequence was collected from a woman aged 18 to 75 with a cervical HPV16 infection that either progressed to CIN3+ or cleared (not recorded which). The part of the CDR3 DNA that was read is TGTGCCAGCAGTGATCAGGGGCGGCAGCCC. This encodes CASSDQGRQP. The CDR3 as a whole reads CASSDQGRQPQHF.